A single sample gave rise to the 30 T cell receptor beta chains below, sequenced in a study of T cell clonotyping in hematopoietic cell transplantation (dated by TCRdb to the early 2020s). Library preparation was by the immunoSEQ multiplex PCR assay. TCRdb stores this immuneACCESS table with in-frame sequences only. Part of the clones is absent; in the studies checked, under half of the shortfall reflects unresolved V genes, and no reason is known for the rest. A total of around 16,000 clones appear in this sample, around 60% of them only once. The leading ten clones occupy about 12% of the sample. Read against the paper, the sample's time point label means: 30 days after allo-HCT. The sequencing used PBMCs, collected 30 days after allogeneic stem cell transplant. These receptors all stem from a male patient in his fifties who had an allogeneic stem cell transplant from an unrelated donor, so T cells may come from the graft donor. Some clones in this sample may be carry-over from other donors' samples.

The chain carries TRBV6-6 and TRBJ2-3; TRBD2 might be the D (5 bases). This CDR3 has 15 residues. Deletions cut 5 bases from V and 1 base from J, with 13 bases between. The germline V gene has CDR1 MNHNY and CDR2 SVGAGI (reference sequence). The CDR3 spells CASSPPAGRTDTQYF. The CDR3 DNA sequence: TGTGCCAGCAGTCCGCCCGCGGGCCGCACAGATACGCAGTATTTT.

This CDR3 reads CAWSAEGVQPQHF. The CDR3 DNA is TGTGCCTGGAGCGCCGAGGGAGTACAGCCCCAGCATTTT. The chain couples TRBV30 to TRBJ1-5, with no clear D. With 3 bases removed from V and 7 bases from J, the gap between germline ends came to 13 bases. This CDR3 has 13 amino acids. The V gene's germline CDR1 is GTSNPN and CDR2 SVGIG (reference sequence).

V gene TRBV2 combines with J gene TRBJ2-7; unclear D gene. There are 14 residues in the CDR3. V was shortened by 6 bases and J by 5 bases, with 17 bases between the two germline ends. Germline loops: CDR1 SNHLY, CDR2 FYNNEI. DNA for the CDR3: TGTGCCAGCAGCGAAACCTCCTTTGGTCACGAGCAGTACTTC. It yields the protein CASSETSFGHEQYF. Using reference TRBV2 and TRBJ2-7 for the parts outside the CDR3, the full variable domain is EPEVTQTPSHQVTQMGQEVILRCVPISNHLYFYWYRQILGQKVEFLVSFYNNEISEKSEIFDDQFSVERPDGSNFTLKIRSTKLEDSAMYFCASSETSFGHEQYFGPGTRLTVT.

The rearrangement uses TRBV28 and TRBJ2-7; D might be TRBD2 (5 bases). Between the trimmed V and J ends, which lost 6 bases and 7 bases, there was a span of 22 bases. Germline V gives CDR1 MDHEN, CDR2 SYDVKM. The CDR3 extends over 15 amino acids. Here the CDR3 reads CASRPTAAGWKEQYF. The CDR3 DNA reads TGTGCCAGCAGACCTACAGCCGCGGGTTGGAAAGAGCAGTACTTC.

This clone is medium-sized. This chain links TRBV5-4 with TRBJ1-1, with D possibly TRBD1 on 5 matching bases. V shed 0 bases and J shed 5 bases, with 14 bases lying between them. Germline CDR1 SGHNT, CDR2 YYREEE (reference sequence). The CDR3 has 15 residues. As DNA, the CDR3 is TGTGCCAGCAGCTTGGAGGACACTGAGCCAACTGAAGCTTTCTTT. Translated: CASSLEDTEPTEAFF.

V and J are TRBV5-1 and TRBJ2-7; TRBD2 agrees at 7 bases. The CDR3 totals 16 residues. Germline lookup yields CDR1 SGHRS and CDR2 YFSETQ. Germline trimming cut 3 bases from V and 1 base from J; bases unmatched to any gene: 10. The DNA for the CDR3 is TGCGCCAGCAGCTCTAAAGGCGGGAGTGTTTCCTACGAGCAGTACTTC. This encodes CASSSKGGSVSYEQYF.

This clone was seen more than once but under ten times. The chain recombines TRBV19 with TRBJ1-4; D is possibly TRBD1 (6 bases). Germline values: CDR1 LNHDA, CDR2 SQIVND (reference sequence). With 5 bases removed from V and 2 bases from J, the gap between germline ends came to 12 bases. This CDR3 spans 15 amino acids. CDR3 bases: TGTGCCAGTAGTGTGGGGGCGGCGACTAATGAAAAACTGTTTTTT. Translating gives CASSVGAATNEKLFF.

The J gene is TRBJ2-7, the V gene TRBV6-5; 11 nucleotides agree with TRBD2. The CDR3 consists of 14 residues. The germline gives CDR1 MNHEY, CDR2 SVGAGI. V gave up 4 bases and J gave up 4 bases; unmatched junction bases: 3. CDR3 sequence: CASSLAGGPYEQYF. The CDR3 DNA reads as TGTGCCAGCAGTTTAGCGGGAGGGCCTTACGAGCAGTACTTC.

This clone was seen a single time. Compared with germline, one end of the junction differs, possibly owing to a read error. The gene calls are TRBV6-5 and TRBJ1-5; D unclear. This CDR3 contains 15 residues. Germline V gives CDR1 MNHEY, CDR2 SVGAGI. CDR3 loop: CASKPGGHSNQPQHF. The DNA of the CDR3 is TGCGCCAGCAAACCCGGCGGGCATAGCAATCAGCCCCAGCATTTT.

This chain links TRBV6-4 with TRBJ2-2; TRBD1 matches at 9 bases. The germline gives CDR1 MRHNA, CDR2 SNTAGT. The CDR3 runs to 17 residues. Trimming cost V 0 bases and J 4 bases; bases outside gene matches: 6. Here the CDR3 DNA reads TGTGCCAGCAGTGACTCCTGGACAGGGGAGGGCACCGGGGAGCTGTTTTTT. Translating gives CASSDSWTGEGTGELFF.

The CDR3 loop is CASSRAGEETQYF. The DNA for the CDR3 is TGTGCCAGCAGTAGGGCGGGAGAAGAGACCCAGTACTTC. The genes are TRBV27 and TRBJ2-5, with 7 bases matching TRBD2. The CDR3 covers 13 residues. The V and J ends lost 5 bases and 3 bases, in that order; junction bases with no gene match: 3. Germline-derived CDR1 and CDR2 are MNHEY and SMNVEV (reference sequence).

The gene calls are TRBV4-1 and TRBJ2-3, with 8 bases identical to TRBD2. V gave up 3 bases and J gave up 3 bases; unmatched junction bases: 8. The CDR3 extends over 16 amino acids. Germline CDR1 reads MGHRA; CDR2 reads YSYEKL. CDR3 nucleotide sequence: TGCGCCAGCAGCCATCCCGGGGGGGCCACAACAGATACGCAGTATTTT. It specifies CASSHPGGATTDTQYF.

The genes are TRBV30 and TRBJ2-3; D gene uncertain. CDR1 is GTSNPN, CDR2 SVGIG, per germline (reference sequence). V lost 0 bases, J lost 4 bases, and 8 bases lay in between. The CDR3 runs to 13 residues. The CDR3: CAWSVQGPDTQYF. The CDR3 nucleotides read TGTGCCTGGAGTGTACAAGGTCCAGATACGCAGTATTTT. The full variable domain, rest sourced from reference TRBV30 and TRBJ2-3, is SQTIHQWPATLVQPVGSPLSLECTVEGTSNPNLYWYRQAAGRGLQLLFYSVGIGQISSEVPQNLSASRPQDRQFILSSKKLLLSDSGFYLCAWSVQGPDTQYFGPGTRLTVL.

The chain employs TRBV30 and TRBJ2-7; the D is unclear. The CDR3 covers 11 residues. The V gene's germline CDR1 is GTSNPN and CDR2 SVGIG (reference sequence). The V and J ends lost 1 base and 7 bases respectively, with 8 bases between them. Here the CDR3 reads CAWSGLREQYF. The DNA for the CDR3 is TGTGCCTGGAGTGGACTGAGGGAGCAGTACTTC.

As regards this clone: This CDR3 is also generated by other DNA sequences in the sample. The chain employs TRBV30 and TRBJ2-2; 7 bases agree with TRBD2. Per germline, CDR1 GTSNPN and CDR2 SVGIG (reference sequence). Trimming cost V 0 bases and J 0 bases; bases outside gene matches: 4. CDR3 length equals 16 residues. The CDR3 bases are TGTGCCTGGAGTGTAGGCGGGAGCGCGAACACCGGGGAGCTGTTTTTT. It is translated as CAWSVGGSANTGELFF.

This sequence joins TRBV7-8 and TRBJ2-2; D possibly corresponds to TRBD1 (6 bases). The germline V gene encodes CDR1 SGHVS and CDR2 FQNEAQ. The CDR3 runs to 17 residues. Trimming stripped 0 bases from V and 3 bases from J, with 14 bases between. CDR3 sequence: CASSLAAGDRDTGELFF. The CDR3 DNA follows: TGTGCCAGCAGCTTAGCTGCAGGGGACCGAGACACCGGGGAGCTGTTTTTT. Full variable domain (remainder filled in from reference TRBV7-8 and TRBJ2-2): GAGVSQSPRYKVAKRGQDVALRCDPISGHVSLFWYQQALGQGPEFLTYFQNEAQLDKSGLPSDRFFAERPEGSVSTLKIQRTQQEDSAVYLCASSLAAGDRDTGELFFGEGSRLTVL.

V and J are TRBV5-6 and TRBJ2-7; no clear D. The CDR3 is made up of 12 amino acids. Germline V gene data show CDR1 as SGHDT and CDR2 as YYEEEE. Trimming took 5 bases from V and 0 from J, leaving 6 bases between them. The CDR3 is CASSFNSYEQYF. DNA of the CDR3: TGTGCCAGCAGTTTCAACTCCTACGAGCAGTACTTC.

The CDR3 nucleotides read TGTGCCTGGAGTGTCGCTCGGGGGGCGGCCTACGAGCAGTACTTC. It is translated as CAWSVARGAAYEQYF. The chain joins TRBV30 to TRBJ2-7, with a tentative D call TRBD2 (7 bases). Trimming removed 0 bases from V and 2 bases from J, with 14 bases in between. There are 15 residues in the CDR3. The germline CDR1 and CDR2 sequences are GTSNPN and SVGIG (reference sequence).

The chain has TRBV6-1 and TRBJ2-2; D uncertain. The germline V and J ends were trimmed by 0 bases and 3 bases, with 8 bases remaining between them. The CDR3 spans 15 residues. Germline V gene data show CDR1 as MNHNS and CDR2 as SASEGT. The CDR3 region is CASSEAPGYTGELFF. For the CDR3, the DNA is TGTGCCAGCAGTGAAGCGCCCGGTTACACCGGGGAGCTGTTTTTT.

This clone was seen more than once but under ten times. This chain links TRBV9 with TRBJ2-3; D gene unclear. Trimming pared 3 bases from V and 2 bases from J, leaving 7 bases between. The CDR3 contains 13 residues. CDR1 and CDR2 from the germline V gene are SGDLS and YYNGEE. The CDR3 protein is CASSEGNTDTQYF. The CDR3 DNA reads as TGTGCCAGCAGCGAAGGAAACACAGATACGCAGTATTTT.

The rearrangement links TRBV29-1 to TRBJ1-2; tentatively, D is TRBD1 (6 bases). The CDR3 spans 12 residues. From germline, CDR1 is SQVTM and CDR2 ANQGSEA. Trimming removed 4 bases at V and 4 bases at J, with 10 bases between. CDR3 coding DNA: TGCAGCGTTGTAACAGGGCCCTATGGCTACACCTTC. It codes for CSVVTGPYGYTF.

The CDR3 sequence is CSVVSVWLNTEAFF. The CDR3 nucleotides are TGCAGCGTTGTGTCAGTTTGGTTGAACACTGAAGCTTTCTTT. V is TRBV29-1 and J is TRBJ1-1; D call uncertain. The germline V and J ends were trimmed by 4 bases and 0 bases, with 12 bases remaining between them. Germline V CDR1 and CDR2: SQVTM, ANQGSEA. This CDR3 contains 14 residues.

The V gene is TRBV7-9, the J gene TRBJ1-2; TRBD1 might be the D (5 bases). The V end was cut by 4 bases, the J end by 7 bases, with 19 bases between. CDR1 and CDR2 (germline): SEHNR, FQNEAQ (reference sequence). This CDR3 spans 15 amino acids. CDR3 loop: CASSWDGAGNGGYTF. The CDR3 DNA reads as TGTGCCAGCAGCTGGGACGGGGCAGGGAATGGTGGCTACACCTTC. Full variable domain (remainder filled in from reference TRBV7-9 and TRBJ1-2): DTGVSQNPRHKITKRGQNVTFRCDPISEHNRLYWYRQTLGQGPEFLTYFQNEAQLEKSRLLSDRFSAERPKGSFSTLEIQRTEQGDSAMYLCASSWDGAGNGGYTFGSGTRLTVV.

The chain couples TRBV5-4 to TRBJ2-7; 7 nucleotides agree with TRBD1. This CDR3 comprises 15 residues. Germline CDR1 and CDR2: SGHNT and YYREEE (reference sequence). Losses at the gene ends were 2 bases for V and 2 bases for J; bases not matched to a gene: 7. CDR3 sequence (DNA): TGTGCCAGCAGCTTACCGGGACAGTTTACCTACGAGCAGTACTTC. Translated, it gives CASSLPGQFTYEQYF. The variable domain in full, completed from reference TRBV5-4 and TRBJ2-7, reads ETGVTQSPTHLIKTRGQQVTLRCSSQSGHNTVSWYQQALGQGPQFIFQYYREEENGRGNFPPRFSGLQFPNYSSELNVNALELDDSALYLCASSLPGQFTYEQYFGPGTRLTVT.

Notes on this clone: The germline gene is not matched at one end of the junction; a read error may be the cause. The chain links TRBV5-6 to TRBJ1-2, with TRBD1 matching 8 bases. Germline-derived CDR1 and CDR2 are SGHDT and YYEEEE. The CDR3 runs to 14 residues. The CDR3 region has the DNA TGTGCCAGCAGCGTATTGGGTGACAGGGGAGCAAGAGGATTC. Protein sequence: CASSVLGDRGARGF.

The rearrangement joins TRBV30 to TRBJ2-3, with TRBD2 as a possible D gene (6 bases). CDR3 length: 13 amino acids. Trimming stripped 2 bases from V and 2 bases from J, with 8 bases between. Germline V gene lookup returns CDR1 GTSNPN and CDR2 SVGIG (reference sequence). The DNA of the CDR3 is TGTGCCTGGAGTTGGGGGGACACAGATACGCAGTATTTT. Translating it yields CAWSWGDTDTQYF.

The V call is TRBV29-1, the J call TRBJ1-2; no clear D. V was clipped by 3 bases and J by 0 bases, with 11 bases between them. CDR1 is SQVTM, CDR2 ANQGSEA, per germline. The CDR3 covers 14 residues. The CDR3 coding sequence is TGCAGCGTTGATCGAGGACCGCCTAACTATGGCTACACCTTC. Residues: CSVDRGPPNYGYTF.

This clone was picked up a small number of times. The gene calls are TRBV5-6 and TRBJ2-7; TRBD1 is a possible D gene (6 bases). Germline V gives CDR1 SGHDT, CDR2 YYEEEE. Trimming shortened V by 4 bases and J by 3 bases, and 11 bases separated the two germline ends. This CDR3 has 13 amino acids. The CDR3 here is CASSGDIFYEQYF. The CDR3 nucleotides are TGTGCCAGCAGCGGGGACATCTTCTACGAGCAGTACTTC.

V is TRBV5-4 and J is TRBJ1-2, with no clear D. Germline V lookup: CDR1 SGHNT, CDR2 YYREEE (reference sequence). There are 13 residues in the CDR3. V was shortened by 1 base and J by 8 bases, with 12 bases between the two germline ends. The CDR3 region has the DNA TGTGCCAGCAGCTTGTTACTGACCTCAGGCTACACCTTC. This gives the protein CASSLLLTSGYTF.

The rearrangement links TRBV30 to TRBJ1-1; 8 nucleotides match TRBD1. The CDR3 loop spans 13 amino acids. With 1 base clipped from V and 7 bases from J, the junction kept 5 bases outside the gene matches. CDR1 is GTSNPN, CDR2 SVGIG, per germline (reference sequence). The CDR3 loop reads CAWSAGGASEAFF. Here the CDR3 DNA reads TGTGCCTGGAGTGCAGGGGGCGCAAGTGAAGCTTTCTTT.